These 21 T cell receptor beta chains were all obtained from the same sample, sequenced in a study of CD8+ T cells in alopecia areata. RNA extraction was followed by reverse transcription into cDNA, which acted as the sequencing template. Libraries were prepared by immunoSEQ multiplex PCR; TCRdb keeps only in-frame clonotypes and omits some of them. Here the sample spans more than 85,000 clones, about 58% being singletons. The treatment denotes: oral pan-JAK inhibitor, 5-10 mg twice daily. This material consisted of CD8+ T cells sorted from blood, taken at week 4, from a patient treated with tofacitinib. Source of these receptors: a human donor with alopecia areata.

The chain is built from TRBV7-6 and TRBJ2-7; D might be TRBD2 (6 bases). The V end was cut by 4 bases, the J end by 4 bases, with 17 bases between. The CDR3 contains 15 residues. Germline V gene data show CDR1 as SGHVS and CDR2 as FNYEAQ. CDR3 bases: TGTGCCAGCAGCTGGAACCGGGACTTCTCGTACGAGCAGTACTTC. It encodes CASSWNRDFSYEQYF.

This clone was seen a handful of times. V gene TRBV7-9 combines with J gene TRBJ2-1, with TRBD2 identical over 8 bases. CDR1 is SEHNR and CDR2 is FQNEAQ in the germline V gene (reference sequence). After removal of 5 bases from V and 4 bases from J, the junction contained 7 bases not matched to a gene. The CDR3 length is 15 residues. CDR3 amino acids: CASSHSGRGYNEQFF. The CDR3 DNA follows: TGTGCCAGCAGCCACAGCGGGAGAGGTTACAATGAGCAGTTCTTC.

This clone appeared a few times. The chain recombines TRBV29-1 with TRBJ2-2; D is perhaps TRBD1 (5 bases). CDR1 is SQVTM, CDR2 ANQGSEA, per germline. V shed 6 bases and J shed 6 bases, with 17 bases lying between them. The CDR3 contains 14 residues. The DNA of the CDR3 is TGCAGCGTCCAGGGCCCGCTTGACGCCGGGGAGCTGTTTTTT. This gives the protein CSVQGPLDAGELFF.

The chain couples TRBV4-1 to TRBJ1-5; 9 bases fit TRBD1. The CDR3 contains 15 residues. Germline values: CDR1 MGHRA, CDR2 YSYEKL. V lost 4 bases, J lost 6 bases, and 7 bases stayed unmatched. This CDR3 is CASSPTGGEGQPQHF. Here the CDR3 DNA reads TGCGCCAGCAGCCCGACAGGGGGGGAAGGTCAGCCCCAGCATTTT.

J is TRBJ2-7 and V is TRBV19, with D possibly being TRBD2 (6 bases). V lost 5 bases to trimming and J lost 7 bases, with 18 bases between them. Germline V lookup: CDR1 LNHDA, CDR2 SQIVND (reference sequence). The CDR3 totals 14 residues. The DNA of the CDR3 is TGTGCCAGTAGTCCTCCGGGACTCATTTCGGAGCAGTACTTC. As protein: CASSPPGLISEQYF. The full variable domain, completed using reference TRBV19 and TRBJ2-7, is DGGITQSPKYLFRKEGQNVTLSCEQNLNHDAMYWYRQDPGQGLRLIYYSQIVNDFQKGDIAEGYSVSREKKESFPLTVTSAQKNPTAFYLCASSPPGLISEQYFGPGTRLTVT.

V is TRBV27 and J is TRBJ2-1, with 7 bases that match TRBD1. This CDR3 is 12 amino acids long. The germline gives CDR1 MNHEY, CDR2 SMNVEV (reference sequence). V shed 5 bases, J shed 10 bases, and the junction held 5 bases outside the gene matches. The DNA of the CDR3 is TGTGCCAGCAGTCCAACAGGGGTCGAGCAGTTCTTC. It translates to CASSPTGVEQFF.

The V call is TRBV27, the J call TRBJ1-5, with D perhaps TRBD1 (5 bases). Trimming pared 4 bases from V and 0 bases from J, leaving 13 bases between. The CDR3 loop spans 16 amino acids. The germline CDR1 and CDR2 sequences are MNHEY and SMNVEV (reference sequence). The CDR3 is CASSSLNRYSNQPQHF. The CDR3 DNA sequence: TGTGCCAGCAGTTCACTAAACAGGTATAGCAATCAGCCCCAGCATTTT.

This sequence joins TRBV5-6 and TRBJ2-2, with 8 bases that match TRBD1. This CDR3 comprises 16 residues. Trimming took 4 bases from V and 1 from J; bases not matched to a gene: 6. Germline V CDR1 and CDR2: SGHDT, YYEEEE. Written as DNA, the CDR3 is TGTGCCAGCAGCGCGGCCGGGACAGGGAACACCGGGGAGCTGTTTTTT. Translated, it gives CASSAAGTGNTGELFF.

For the CDR3, the DNA is TGCGCCAGCAGCTCCGGCGCTGGGGCCAACGTCCTGACTTTC. This gives the protein CASSSGAGANVLTF. The genes are TRBV4-1 and TRBJ2-6; D remains unclear. Trimming left V 5 bases short and J 2 bases short, with 7 bases between. The CDR3 length is 14 residues. Germline V gives CDR1 MGHRA, CDR2 YSYEKL.

Only one count was recorded for this clone. V usage is TRBV10-2 and J usage is TRBJ2-5, with 8 positions matching TRBD2. V shed 5 bases and J 4 bases; nucleotides not matched to a gene: 6. From germline, CDR1 is WSHSY and CDR2 SAAADI. CDR3 length: 14 residues. The CDR3 protein is CASSPGLGPETQYF. CDR3 coding DNA: TGCGCCAGCAGTCCGGGACTAGGCCCAGAGACCCAGTACTTC.

This clone was picked up a small number of times. V usage is TRBV5-6 and J usage is TRBJ1-2, with a tentative D call TRBD1 (5 bases). CDR1 is SGHDT and CDR2 is YYEEEE in the germline V gene. V was pared by 0 bases and J by 4 bases, with 10 bases between. This CDR3 spans 14 amino acids. This CDR3 is CASSLGIDSYGYTF. In DNA form, the CDR3 reads TGTGCCAGCAGCTTGGGGATCGACAGCTATGGCTACACCTTC. The variable domain in full, with the rest retrieved from reference TRBV5-6 and TRBJ1-2, is DAGVTQSPTHLIKTRGQQVTLRCSPKSGHDTVSWYQQALGQGPQFIFQYYEEEERQRGNFPDRFSGHQFPNYSSELNVNALLLGDSALYLCASSLGIDSYGYTFGSGTRLTVV.

The V gene is TRBV29-1, the J gene TRBJ2-5; 8 nucleotides agree with TRBD1. The germline V gene encodes CDR1 SQVTM and CDR2 ANQGSEA. V lost 7 bases to trimming and J lost 4 bases; unmatched junction nucleotides: 2. The CDR3 consists of 11 residues. CDR3 protein: CSAGTGETQYF. CDR3 in DNA: TGCAGCGCCGGGACAGGAGAGACCCAGTACTTC.

This clone was found once. The V call is TRBV4-1, the J call TRBJ2-5; TRBD1 is a possible D gene (6 bases). The CDR3 has 16 amino acids. Germline-derived CDR1 and CDR2 are MGHRA and YSYEKL. V lost 6 bases and J lost 1, with 18 bases in between. This CDR3 reads CASRRDGSTGQETQYF. CDR3 bases: TGCGCCAGCAGGCGCGACGGTTCGACAGGCCAAGAGACCCAGTACTTC.

The chain joins TRBV28 to TRBJ1-2, with 7 bases fitting TRBD1. The CDR3 loop spans 16 amino acids. CDR1 and CDR2 from the germline V gene are MDHEN and SYDVKM. V lost 7 bases, J lost 6 bases, and 17 bases stayed unmatched. The CDR3 bases are TGTGCCAGCATTCCAGCCAGAGGACAGGCGGAGGATGGCTACACCTTC. As protein: CASIPARGQAEDGYTF.

This chain connects TRBV6-5 to TRBJ2-3; D is undetermined. Per the germline V gene, CDR1 is MNHEY and CDR2 is SVGAGI. V lost 2 bases and J lost 0, with 3 bases in between. This CDR3 comprises 13 residues. CDR3 nucleotide sequence: TGTGCCAGCAGTTACGCTAGCACAGATACGCAGTATTTT. Protein: CASSYASTDTQYF.

V and J are TRBV6-9 and TRBJ1-3; possibly TRBD1 for D (6 bases). This CDR3 has 11 residues. Germline CDR1 MNHGY, CDR2 SVAAGI. The DNA for the CDR3 is TGTGCACAGGGAGGGGAAAACACCATATATTTT. Translated, it gives CAQGGENTIYF.

The rearrangement links TRBV4-1 to TRBJ2-7; D tentatively reads TRBD1 or TRBD2 (7 bases each). Germline V gene lookup returns CDR1 MGHRA and CDR2 YSYEKL. There are 15 residues in the CDR3. The ends were cut back, 10 bases at V and 6 bases at J, with 25 bases in the middle. CDR3 DNA: TGCGCCACCCTCCCTTCGACAGGGAGGGAGCGCGAGCAGTACTTC. This gives the protein CATLPSTGREREQYF.

The chain recombines TRBV5-1 with TRBJ2-7; the D gene could be TRBD1 or TRBD2 (5 bases each). The germline V gene encodes CDR1 SGHRS and CDR2 YFSETQ. The V end lost 0 bases, the J end lost 7 bases, and 11 bases lay between the germline ends. The CDR3 is 13 residues long. The CDR3 DNA is TGCGCCAGCAGCTTGGCGGGGCAAAGGGAGCAGTACTTC. Translated: CASSLAGQREQYF.

J is TRBJ2-2 and V is TRBV7-9, with D possibly TRBD1 on 6 matching bases. V shed 5 bases and J shed 6 bases, with 10 bases lying between them. Germline V gene data show CDR1 as SEHNR and CDR2 as FQNEAQ (reference sequence). This CDR3 has 13 residues. CDR3 residues: CASSNRVPGELFF. DNA for the CDR3: TGTGCCAGCAGCAACAGGGTACCCGGGGAGCTGTTTTTT.

The gene calls are TRBV27 and TRBJ1-4; D is unresolved. The V and J ends lost 3 bases and 4 bases respectively, with 9 bases between them. The CDR3 length is 14 residues. Germline V CDR1 and CDR2: MNHEY, SMNVEV (reference sequence). The CDR3 nucleotides are TGTGCCAGCAGTTTGGAGGGCAGTAATGAAAAACTGTTTTTT. This encodes CASSLEGSNEKLFF.

The CDR3: CASTPTGTSGGSSYNEQFF. The CDR3 DNA reads as TGTGCCAGTACCCCGACCGGGACTAGCGGGGGAAGCTCCTACAATGAGCAGTTCTTC. The chain has TRBV19 and TRBJ2-1; 14 nucleotides agree with TRBD2. The CDR3 extends over 19 amino acids. The germline gives CDR1 LNHDA, CDR2 SQIVND (reference sequence). Trimming at V came to 7 bases and at J to 0 bases, leaving 11 bases not matched to a gene.